The 21 T cell receptor beta chains in this list originate from one sample, sequenced in a study of cytomegalovirus exposure and HLA in healthy donors. PCR involved 60 Vbeta and 13 Jbeta primers. Measured with immunoSEQ multiplex PCR; TCRdb has only the in-frame clones, and not every one. The profile shows 190,000 or so clones, 70% to 85% of them singletons. The specimen was PBMCs. Receptor source: a boy younger than 10 in good health and CMV-seronegative.

The CDR3 protein is CASSRREKNSPLHF. The CDR3 DNA is TGTGCCAGCAGCCGACGGGAAAAGAATTCACCCCTCCACTTT. The chain links TRBV6-5 to TRBJ1-6, with unresolved D. The V end was cut by 6 bases, the J end by 7 bases, with 13 bases between. Germline V gene data show CDR1 as MNHEY and CDR2 as SVGAGI. This CDR3 is 14 amino acids long.

The chain has TRBV7-9 and TRBJ1-2, with 8 bases matching TRBD1. CDR1 and CDR2 from the germline V gene are SEHNR and FQNEAQ (reference sequence). This CDR3 spans 15 amino acids. With 0 bases clipped from V and 4 bases from J, the junction kept 4 bases outside the gene matches. CDR3 residues: CASSLAGTGPYGYTF. CDR3 in DNA: TGTGCCAGCAGCTTAGCGGGGACAGGCCCCTATGGCTACACCTTC.

The chain uses TRBV9 and TRBJ2-2; 7 nucleotides agree with TRBD2. CDR1 and CDR2 from the germline V gene are SGDLS and YYNGEE. The V and J ends lost 4 bases and 1 base, in that order; junction bases with no gene match: 4. CDR3 length: 15 amino acids. The CDR3 coding sequence is TGTGCCAGCAGCTTCGCTAGCGGGAACACCGGGGAGCTGTTTTTT. Translation: CASSFASGNTGELFF.

Here the CDR3 DNA reads TGTGCCAGCAGCTTACAGGACAATCAGCCCCAGCATTTT. Translated, it gives CASSLQDNQPQHF. V gene TRBV7-2 combines with J gene TRBJ1-5; D ambiguous. The CDR3 spans 13 residues. The V end lost 2 bases, the J end lost 3 bases, and 5 bases lay between the germline ends. In germline, CDR1 is SGHTA, CDR2 FQGNSA.

V and J are TRBV7-2 and TRBJ2-5; possibly TRBD1 for D (6 bases). Germline CDR1 SGHTA, CDR2 FQGNSA. This CDR3 is built from 15 residues. Trimming shortened V by 6 bases and J by 2 bases, and 16 bases separated the two germline ends. The CDR3 here is CASSTYRGGQETQYF. CDR3 in DNA: TGTGCCAGCAGTACGTACAGAGGGGGTCAAGAGACCCAGTACTTC.

This chain joins TRBV7-8 and TRBJ2-7; D might be TRBD2 (6 bases). The CDR3 totals 14 residues. Germline loops: CDR1 SGHVS, CDR2 FQNEAQ. V was cut by 6 bases and J by 5 bases, with 17 bases left in between. The CDR3 spells CASRPGRGRDEQYF. The CDR3 region has the DNA TGTGCCAGCAGACCGGGGCGGGGACGCGACGAGCAGTACTTC.

The chain has TRBV9 and TRBJ2-5; unclear D gene. V lost 0 bases and J 7 bases, leaving 13 bases between the germline ends. CDR1 is SGDLS, CDR2 YYNGEE, per germline. This CDR3 contains 14 residues. CDR3 sequence (DNA): TGTGCCAGCAGCGTAGCTGCAGTATTATCGACCCAGTACTTC. This codes for CASSVAAVLSTQYF.

J is TRBJ2-7 and V is TRBV5-5; D is unclear. Germline assignment: CDR1 SGHKS and CDR2 YYEKEE (reference sequence). This CDR3 has 12 residues. V gave up 1 base and J gave up 1 base, with 3 bases separating them. CDR3 sequence (DNA): TGTGCCAGCAGCTTGATATCCTACGAGCAGTACTTC. Encoded protein: CASSLISYEQYF.

The gene calls are TRBV18 and TRBJ2-3; TRBD2 agrees at 7 bases. Germline V CDR1 and CDR2: KGHSH, LQKENI. Unmatched junction bases numbered 16, after V lost 6 bases and J lost 4 bases. The CDR3 sequence is 17 residues long. CDR3 nucleotide sequence: TGTGCCAGCTCCGACCAGGGAGCGGGGAGTCGTGCAGATACGCAGTATTTT. Translated: CASSDQGAGSRADTQYF.

The J gene is TRBJ1-2, the V gene TRBV29-1; weak D call: TRBD1 (6 bases). Germline CDR1 reads SQVTM; CDR2 reads ANQGSEA. Trimming cost V 7 bases and J 5 bases, with 20 bases left between them. This CDR3 is 14 amino acids long. CDR3 sequence: CSATGTPPGYGYTF. The CDR3 DNA reads TGCAGCGCCACCGGGACACCCCCAGGATATGGCTACACCTTC.

The rearrangement joins TRBV16 to TRBJ1-2; D not resolved. Trimming left V 3 bases short and J 4 bases short, with 12 bases between. The germline V gene has CDR1 KGHSY and CDR2 FQNENV. This CDR3 has 14 amino acids. As DNA, the CDR3 is TGTGCCAGCAGCCACCTCCAGAATACCTATGGCTACACCTTC. Amino acids: CASSHLQNTYGYTF. Using reference TRBV16 and TRBJ1-2 for the parts outside the CDR3, the full variable domain is GEEVAQTPKHLVRGEGQKAKLYCAPIKGHSYVFWYQQVLKNEFKFLISFQNENVFDETGMPKERFSAKCLPNSPCSLEIQATKLEDSAVYFCASSHLQNTYGYTFGSGTRLTVV.

This clone was recorded a few times. V and J are TRBV6-1 and TRBJ1-2; D is ambiguous. The CDR3 runs 13 residues. From germline, CDR1 is MNHNS and CDR2 SASEGT. Deletions cut 6 bases from V and 3 bases from J, with 11 bases between. The CDR3 spells CASRARVHYGYTF. The DNA for the CDR3 is TGTGCCAGCAGGGCGCGGGTACACTATGGCTACACCTTC.

The rearrangement uses TRBV7-9 and TRBJ1-4; 7 nucleotides align to TRBD1. Germline loops: CDR1 SEHNR, CDR2 FQNEAQ (reference sequence). V trimming: 5 bases; J trimming: 8 bases; junction bases outside the gene matches: 8. This CDR3 region has 14 residues. The CDR3 sequence is CASSPRQGGEKLFF. The CDR3 bases are TGTGCCAGCAGCCCCCGACAGGGTGGGGAAAAACTGTTTTTT.

This sequence joins TRBV4-3 and TRBJ2-2, with 8 nucleotides matching TRBD2. J was trimmed by 3 bases and V by 3 bases; bases with no gene match: 24. The CDR3 is 22 amino acids. In germline, CDR1 is LGHNA, CDR2 YSLEER. Here the CDR3 DNA reads TGCGCCAGCAGCCAGGGAGCGGGACATACCGAAGGGGCGGGGGGTTACACCGGGGAGCTGTTTTTT. Translating it yields CASSQGAGHTEGAGGYTGELFF.

This chain connects TRBV5-6 to TRBJ1-4, with 7 bases lining up with TRBD1. The CDR3 has 14 amino acids. With 4 bases clipped from V and 7 bases from J, the junction kept 7 bases outside the gene matches. Per the germline V gene, CDR1 is SGHDT and CDR2 is YYEEEE. CDR3 in amino acids: CASSATGKREKLFF. Here the CDR3 DNA reads TGTGCCAGCAGCGCGACAGGGAAGCGTGAAAAACTGTTTTTT.

This clone was found once. The gene calls are TRBV9 and TRBJ2-3; 8 bases match TRBD1. Germline assignment: CDR1 SGDLS and CDR2 YYNGEE. Trimming removed 0 bases from V and 2 bases from J; junction bases left unmatched: 2. The CDR3 totals 15 residues. The CDR3, as DNA: TGTGCCAGCAGCGTAGGGACAGGGCTCACAGATACGCAGTATTTT. This sequence encodes CASSVGTGLTDTQYF.

V is TRBV7-9 and J is TRBJ2-1; tentatively, D is TRBD2 (5 bases). In germline, CDR1 is SEHNR, CDR2 FQNEAQ (reference sequence). The CDR3 has 15 amino acids. Trimming cost V 4 bases and J 0 bases, with 10 bases left between them. CDR3 in DNA: TGTGCCAGCAGCTGGGGAGTCTACTCCTACAATGAGCAGTTCTTC. It is translated as CASSWGVYSYNEQFF.

This clone was recorded a few times. The chain uses TRBV6-5 and TRBJ1-5; 9 positions match TRBD1. The CDR3 extends over 14 amino acids. The germline V gene encodes CDR1 MNHEY and CDR2 SVGAGI. Unmatched junction bases numbered 4, after V lost 5 bases and J lost 5 bases. This CDR3 is CASSPQGADQPQHF. The CDR3 DNA follows: TGTGCCAGCAGTCCACAGGGGGCGGATCAGCCCCAGCATTTT.

The rearrangement links TRBV10-3 to TRBJ2-5, with 7 bases matching TRBD2. The J call may be faulty, since TRBJ2-7 better matches the DNA end. This CDR3 has 15 residues. The V gene's germline CDR1 is ENHRY and CDR2 SYGVKD. CDR3 coding DNA: TGTGCCATCAGGGCCGTGGGGGGAGGGTCCTACGAGCAGTACTTC. Amino acid sequence: CAIRAVGGGSYEQYF.

The genes are TRBV19 and TRBJ1-6; no clear D. This CDR3 spans 16 amino acids. The germline V gene encodes CDR1 LNHDA and CDR2 SQIVND (reference sequence). Trimming removed 3 bases at V and 4 bases at J, with 13 bases between. CDR3 loop: CASSMGRKTYNSPLHF. The CDR3 nucleotides are TGTGCCAGTAGTATGGGCCGGAAAACGTATAATTCACCCCTCCACTTT.

This chain uses TRBV15 with TRBJ2-5; 10 positions agree with TRBD2. V dropped 1 base and J dropped 1; count of bases not matched to a gene: 3. The germline CDR1 and CDR2 sequences are LNHNV and YYDKDF (reference sequence). This CDR3 is 16 amino acids long. The CDR3 region is CATSRGGTSAQETQYF. The CDR3 region has the DNA TGTGCCACCAGCAGAGGGGGGACTAGCGCCCAAGAGACCCAGTACTTC.